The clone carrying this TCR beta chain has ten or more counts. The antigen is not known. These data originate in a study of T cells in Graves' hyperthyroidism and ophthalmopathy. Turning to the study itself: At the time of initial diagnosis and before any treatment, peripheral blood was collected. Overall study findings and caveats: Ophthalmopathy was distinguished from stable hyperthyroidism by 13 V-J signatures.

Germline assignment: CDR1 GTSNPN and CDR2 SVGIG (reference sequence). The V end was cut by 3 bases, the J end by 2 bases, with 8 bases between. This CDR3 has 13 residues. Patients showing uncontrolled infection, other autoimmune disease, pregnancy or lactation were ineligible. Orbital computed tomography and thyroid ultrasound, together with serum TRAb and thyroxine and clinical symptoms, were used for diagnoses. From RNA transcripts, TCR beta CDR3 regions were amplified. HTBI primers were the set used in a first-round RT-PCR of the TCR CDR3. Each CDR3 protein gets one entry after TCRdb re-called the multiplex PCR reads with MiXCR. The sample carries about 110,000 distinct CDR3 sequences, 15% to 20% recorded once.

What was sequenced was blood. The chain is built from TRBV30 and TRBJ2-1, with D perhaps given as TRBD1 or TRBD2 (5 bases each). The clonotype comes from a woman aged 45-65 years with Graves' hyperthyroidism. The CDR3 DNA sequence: TGTGCCTGGAGACTAGGGGCCTACAATGAGCAGTTCTTC. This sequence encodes CAWRLGAYNEQFF. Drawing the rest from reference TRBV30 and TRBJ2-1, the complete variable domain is SQTIHQWPATLVQPVGSPLSLECTVEGTSNPNLYWYRQAAGRGLQLLFYSVGIGQISSEVPQNLSASRPQDRQFILSSKKLLLSDSGFYLCAWRLGAYNEQFFGPGTRLTVL.